A single T cell receptor (beta chain) is shown here with its context. This clonotype was recorded at least ten times. Its antigen remains undetermined. Base-call qualities are not available, and no considerably larger clone is one nucleotide away. To synthesize cDNA, template-switch 5'RACE was performed with a primer carrying a 10-nucleotide random unique molecular identifier so that each TCR transcript was tagged. Every sequencing run yielded over 200 million TCR-beta sequences covering 15-18 subjects. Total RNA was extracted with the RNeasy kit. The KAPA Real-time Library Amplification kit was used to amplify TCR-beta VDJ regions with primers for the TCR constant region and the 5'RACE anchor. A first PCR added sample indexes and Illumina adaptors, and a second PCR then raised library yield. After Ampure bead purification, the roughly 650 bp TCR product was size-selected on a 2% E-gel SizeSelection system. Before pooling, library quality was checked on a Bioanalyzer, concentration was measured with Qubit, and libraries were quantified with the Kapa Library Quantification kit. Paired-end 2 x 150 bp sequencing of the libraries was performed on an Illumina HiSeq 2500. To increase sequence diversity, roughly 25-31% phiX was spiked into each library pool. In the authors' own workflow: The UMI-based MiGEC pipeline processed quality-filtered reads and removed over 80% of raw TCR sequences during error correction. VDJ genes were aligned to IMGT germline references, and each clonotype was defined by a unique CDR3 amino acid sequence together with V-J genes. VDJtools evaluated clonal expansion, Shannon diversity and CDR3 relatedness (CalcPairwiseDistances, ClusterSamples); CLCbio workbench built phylogenetic trees. Clones with at least 8 unique UMIs were defined as expanded, with this threshold being based on coefficient-of-variation modelling across technical triplicates. Through fastp at Q25 and MiXCR, TCRdb rebuilt clones from the public reads, retaining in-frame beta chains. Rows are combined by CDR3 protein, so each entry shows the most common genes and DNA. These V and J calls originate from TCRdb's pipeline instead of the authors' own analysis. Within this sample are 65,000 to 90,000 distinct CDR3 sequences, with over 9% of them counted one time only. 1.8% of the sample is in the top ten clones.

This specimen belongs to a study of neurological immune-mediated disorders (dated by TCRdb to about 2019). With respect to the entire study: Peripheral blood TCR-beta repertoires from HTLV-I-associated myelopathy (HAM/TSP) patients, multiple sclerosis patients and healthy controls were compared by UMI-based sequencing. Alongside PBMC samples, the set of approximately 100 TCR-beta libraries contained longitudinal samples, technical triplicates, and paired CD4+ and CD8+ T-cell subsets that had been sorted. The cohort comprised approximately 67 subjects: roughly 14 HAM/TSP patients, some 34 multiple sclerosis patients and some 20 healthy controls.

Overall results and qualifications from the work: TCR clonal expansion was greatest in HAM/TSP patients and smallest in MS patients, who ranked below even healthy controls. No identical CDR3 amino acid sequences were found to be shared among expanded clones across subjects, suggesting that TCR-beta repertoires were private in all groups.

V loses 0 bases at its end and J loses 8 bases; junction bases beyond the gene matches: 21. The CDR3 has 18 amino acids, counting the end cysteine and phenylalanine. Just the 54-base CDR3 DNA is kept, in frame starting at base 1. The germline V gene encodes CDR1 DFQATT and CDR2 SNEGSKA (reference sequence). The healthy controls were volunteers from a blood bank in Maryland, USA. For unsorted PBMC libraries, 2 million PBMCs were used after storage in RNAlater at -80 degrees C until RNA extraction. Peripheral blood was subjected to Ficoll-Hypaque density gradient centrifugation to isolate PBMCs, which were then cryopreserved in liquid nitrogen.

The material sequenced was PBMCs. This TCR came from a man in his forties in good health. This chain joins TRBV20-1 to TRBJ1-1, and 7 bases in between align with TRBD1. Here is the DNA: TGCAGTGCTAGAGACTCCCACTGGCGAGAGGGGGCCGGTCTCGAAGCTTTCTTT. It is translated as CSARDSHWREGAGLEAFF.